This passage covers 24 T cell receptor beta chains from one sample sequenced in a study of cytomegalovirus exposure and HLA in healthy donors. PCR employed 60 Vbeta and 13 Jbeta primers. Clones were read by immunoSEQ multiplex PCR, and TCRdb kept only the in-frame ones, dropping some. The data contain approximately 50,000 clones, about 50% of them singletons. The sample consisted of PBMCs. These receptors all come from a human donor in good health.

This clone was detected only a few times. The V gene is TRBV6-6, the J gene TRBJ2-7, with a tentative D call TRBD2 (5 bases). Trimming pared 8 bases from V and 1 base from J, leaving 9 bases between. CDR3 length equals 12 residues. Germline values: CDR1 MNHNY, CDR2 SVGAGI (reference sequence). The CDR3 region is CASGPGSYEQYF. The CDR3 DNA is TGTGCCAGCGGGCCGGGGTCCTACGAGCAGTACTTC.

The chain recombines TRBV15 with TRBJ1-3; D is unresolved. Per the germline V gene, CDR1 is LNHNV and CDR2 is YYDKDF (reference sequence). Deletions cut 6 bases from V and 2 bases from J, with 17 bases between. This CDR3 region has 16 residues. The CDR3 nucleotides read TGTGCCACCAGTCGTCGTGGGCCTCGGACTGGAAACACCATATATTTT. It yields the protein CATSRRGPRTGNTIYF.

The rearrangement uses TRBV5-6 and TRBJ1-6, with 8 bases identical to TRBD1. This CDR3 contains 17 residues. V was clipped by 2 bases and J by 8 bases; unmatched bases: 12. The germline V gene encodes CDR1 SGHDT and CDR2 YYEEEE. Here the CDR3 DNA reads TGTGCCAGCAGCTTACGTACAGGGGGTGGGTGGGATTCACCCCTCCACTTT. It encodes CASSLRTGGGWDSPLHF.

The gene calls are TRBV30 and TRBJ2-5; D possibly corresponds to TRBD2 (6 bases). Germline V CDR1 and CDR2: GTSNPN, SVGIG (reference sequence). The length of the CDR3 is 14 residues. V lost 0 bases and J 11 bases, leaving 19 bases between the germline ends. DNA of the CDR3: TGTGCCTGGAGTGTGGGGACTTCGGTGGGGGAGCAGTACTTC. Protein sequence: CAWSVGTSVGEQYF.

The chain links TRBV25-1 to TRBJ1-2; 7 nucleotides align to TRBD1. J lost 5 bases, V lost 0 bases, and 9 bases had no gene match. CDR3 length equals 16 residues. CDR1 is MGHDK and CDR2 is SYGVNS in the germline V gene. The CDR3 region is CASSEYVGGSGYGYTF. The DNA for the CDR3 is TGTGCCAGCAGTGAATACGTAGGGGGCTCTGGGTATGGCTACACCTTC.

This clone was detected only a few times. The rearrangement links TRBV10-3 to TRBJ2-6, with a tentative D call TRBD1 (5 bases). Trimming took off 6 bases at V and 0 bases at J, with 9 bases between the two ends. The V gene's germline CDR1 is ENHRY and CDR2 SYGVKD. This CDR3 spans 15 amino acids. The CDR3 sequence is CAISSDSSGANVLTF. The CDR3 region has the DNA TGTGCCATCAGCTCCGACAGCTCTGGGGCCAACGTCCTGACTTTC.

The chain has TRBV19 and TRBJ1-1; D is perhaps TRBD1 (5 bases). The germline V gene encodes CDR1 LNHDA and CDR2 SQIVND (reference sequence). The CDR3 is made up of 14 amino acids. The V gene lost 7 bases and the J gene lost 3 bases, with 15 bases spanning the gap. The CDR3 nucleotides read TGTGCCAGTAAGGAACGGACAAGGGACACTGAAGCTTTCTTT. Translation: CASKERTRDTEAFF.

The chain joins TRBV6-1 to TRBJ2-7; D possibly corresponds to TRBD1 (6 bases). With 8 bases removed from V and 3 bases from J, the gap between germline ends came to 14 bases. The CDR3 sequence is 13 residues long. Germline lookup yields CDR1 MNHNS and CDR2 SASEGT. The CDR3 loop reads CASDGTPNYEQYF. The DNA for the CDR3 is TGTGCCAGCGACGGGACACCAAACTACGAGCAGTACTTC.

Comment on this clone: One junction end disagrees with the germline gene, perhaps due to a read error. The sample contains more than one DNA sequence encoding this CDR3. V is TRBV7-2 and J is TRBJ2-3; D perhaps matches TRBD1 (5 bases). CDR1 and CDR2 (germline): SGHTA, FQGNSA. The CDR3 runs to 15 residues. The CDR3: CASSQDRTSTDTQYF. CDR3 in DNA: TGCGCCAGCAGCCAAGATCGGACAAGCACAGATACGCAGTATTTT. The whole variable domain, filled in from reference TRBV7-2 and TRBJ2-3, reads GAGVSQSPSNKVTEKGKDVELRCDPISGHTALYWYRQSLGQGLEFLIYFQGNSAPDKSGLPSDRFSAERTGGSVSTLTIQRTQQEDSAVYLCASSQDRTSTDTQYFGPGTRLTVL.

The gene calls are TRBV7-8 and TRBJ2-7; 7 bases align to TRBD2. Germline values: CDR1 SGHVS, CDR2 FQNEAQ. There are 15 residues in the CDR3. Trimming cost V 1 base and J 0 bases; bases outside gene matches: 3. The CDR3 loop is CASSLGAGDSYEQYF. In nucleotides, the CDR3 is TGTGCCAGCAGCTTAGGTGCGGGGGACTCCTACGAGCAGTACTTC.

The rearrangement joins TRBV4-3 to TRBJ1-4; D not certain. The CDR3 spans 16 residues. The germline V and J ends were trimmed by 0 bases and 8 bases, with 16 bases remaining between them. CDR1 is LGHNA, CDR2 YSLEER, per germline. CDR3 DNA sequence: TGCGCCAGCAGCCAAGATCGATGGGTTGGAGGCGAAAAACTGTTTTTT. Residues: CASSQDRWVGGEKLFF.

The chain carries TRBV7-2 and TRBJ2-7; the match to TRBD2 covers 7 bases. Germline V gene sequence: CDR1 SGHTA, CDR2 FQGNSA. The ends lost 3 bases at V and 0 bases at J; junction bases unmatched: 2. The CDR3 is 14 residues long. CDR3 residues: CASSFSSGSYEQYF. DNA of the CDR3: TGTGCCAGCAGCTTCTCTAGCGGCTCCTACGAGCAGTACTTC.

This clone appeared a few times. This sequence joins TRBV6-5 and TRBJ1-3; D gene ambiguous. CDR3 size: 16 residues. CDR1 and CDR2 (germline): MNHEY, SVGAGI. V dropped 2 bases and J dropped 0 bases, with 11 bases sitting between them. This CDR3 reads CASSYIAGSSGNTIYF. CDR3 coding DNA: TGTGCCAGCAGTTACATTGCAGGATCCTCTGGAAACACCATATATTTT.

The chain joins TRBV5-5 to TRBJ1-1; D not certain. V was pared by 0 bases and J by 2 bases, with 8 bases between. This CDR3 is built from 14 residues. Germline assignment: CDR1 SGHKS and CDR2 YYEKEE (reference sequence). DNA of the CDR3: TGTGCCAGCAGCTTGGCCCCAGGTAACACTGAAGCTTTCTTT. This translates into CASSLAPGNTEAFF. The full variable domain, rest sourced from reference TRBV5-5 and TRBJ1-1, is DAGVTQSPTHLIKTRGQQVTLRCSPISGHKSVSWYQQVLGQGPQFIFQYYEKEERGRGNFPDRFSARQFPNYSSELNVNALLLGDSALYLCASSLAPGNTEAFFGQGTRLTVV.

This clone was seen a handful of times. The V call is TRBV10-3, the J call TRBJ1-3; D is unclear. V lost 0 bases and J 5 bases, leaving 5 bases between the germline ends. CDR3 length: 13 residues. Germline CDR1 reads ENHRY; CDR2 reads SYGVKD. CDR3 in amino acids: CAISESDRNTIYF. Here the CDR3 DNA reads TGTGCCATCAGTGAGTCAGACAGAAACACCATATATTTT.

The chain joins TRBV19 to TRBJ1-1; a weak D match, TRBD1 (5 bases). Germline V gene lookup returns CDR1 LNHDA and CDR2 SQIVND (reference sequence). The CDR3 loop spans 13 amino acids. V was pared by 10 bases and J by 11 bases, with 23 bases between. For the CDR3, the DNA is TGTGCCACGATCGGGACTACCCCTCGTCGGGCTTTCTTT. Its translation is CATIGTTPRRAFF. The full variable domain, in which reference TRBV19 and TRBJ1-1 provide the parts outside the CDR3, is DGGITQSPKYLFRKEGQNVTLSCEQNLNHDAMYWYRQDPGQGLRLIYYSQIVNDFQKGDIAEGYSVSREKKESFPLTVTSAQKNPTAFYLCATIGTTPRRAFFGQGTRLTVV.

Notes on this clone: The sample has other DNA sequences that encode this CDR3 too. The chain carries TRBV5-1 and TRBJ1-5; D gene unclear. This CDR3 spans 16 amino acids. Trimming removed 4 bases from V and 2 bases from J, with 16 bases in between. CDR1 SGHRS and CDR2 YFSETQ come from the germline V gene. The CDR3 region has the DNA TGCGCCAGCAGCCTGGACGGGGATGGACGCAATCAGCCCCAGCATTTT. Amino acids: CASSLDGDGRNQPQHF. Full variable domain (outside the CDR3, taken from reference TRBV5-1 and TRBJ1-5): KAGVTQTPRYLIKTRGQQVTLSCSPISGHRSVSWYQQTPGQGLQFLFEYFSETQRNKGNFPGRFSGRQFSNSRSEMNVSTLELGDSALYLCASSLDGDGRNQPQHFGDGTRLSIL.

The chain has TRBV7-9 and TRBJ2-5; 7 bases fit TRBD2. The CDR3 spans 14 residues. After removal of 1 base from V and 5 bases from J, the junction contained 4 bases not matched to a gene. CDR1 and CDR2 (germline): SEHNR, FQNEAQ (reference sequence). CDR3 nucleotide sequence: TGTGCCAGCAGCTTAGGGGGTAGCGGGGAGACCCAGTACTTC. Its translation: CASSLGGSGETQYF.

The chain recombines TRBV7-9 with TRBJ2-7; a possible D gene is TRBD1 (5 bases). The V end lost 3 bases, the J end lost 3 bases, and 6 bases lay between the germline ends. Germline V gene sequence: CDR1 SEHNR, CDR2 FQNEAQ (reference sequence). CDR3 length equals 12 residues. The chain's CDR3 is CASSFDSYEQYF. CDR3 DNA: TGTGCCAGCAGCTTCGACAGCTACGAGCAGTACTTC.

The rearrangement links TRBV7-2 to TRBJ2-5; 13 bases map to TRBD2. The CDR3 is 17 amino acids. Germline V gene data show CDR1 as SGHTA and CDR2 as FQGNSA. The ends lost 5 bases at V and 4 bases at J; junction bases unmatched: 10. CDR3 sequence: CASSAPGLAGKGETQYF. The DNA of the CDR3 is TGTGCCAGCAGCGCACCGGGACTAGCGGGGAAAGGAGAGACCCAGTACTTC.

The CDR3 region is CASSRGAGGGGYTF. The CDR3 nucleotides are TGCGCCAGCAGCCGAGGTGCAGGGGGCGGCGGCTACACCTTC. The rearrangement joins TRBV5-1 to TRBJ1-2; 8 bases match TRBD1. This CDR3 region has 14 residues. Trimming at V came to 4 bases and at J to 8 bases, leaving 10 bases not matched to a gene. Germline values: CDR1 SGHRS, CDR2 YFSETQ.

The rearrangement uses TRBV7-2 and TRBJ1-5, with D unclear. Trimming took off 1 base at V and 9 bases at J, with 7 bases between the two ends. Germline values: CDR1 SGHTA, CDR2 FQGNSA. The CDR3 is made up of 12 amino acids. CDR3 loop: CASSLDSRPQHF. The DNA of the CDR3 is TGTGCCAGCAGCTTAGATTCTAGGCCCCAGCATTTT. Filled out from reference TRBV7-2 and TRBJ1-5, the complete variable domain reads GAGVSQSPSNKVTEKGKDVELRCDPISGHTALYWYRQSLGQGLEFLIYFQGNSAPDKSGLPSDRFSAERTGGSVSTLTIQRTQQEDSAVYLCASSLDSRPQHFGDGTRLSIL.

This chain joins TRBV5-1 and TRBJ2-5, with D tentatively TRBD2 (7 bases). The V gene lost 7 bases and the J gene lost 3 bases, with 25 bases spanning the gap. The CDR3 consists of 17 residues. Germline V gene sequence: CDR1 SGHRS, CDR2 YFSETQ. CDR3 region: CASGVGVGGGPKETQYF. The DNA of the CDR3 is TGCGCCAGCGGGGTGGGGGTAGGGGGGGGGCCAAAAGAGACCCAGTACTTC.

CDR3 nucleotides: TGTGCCAGCAGCAAATCCCCCAGGGGTCGGGATACGCAGTATTTT. This encodes CASSKSPRGRDTQYF. The J gene is TRBJ2-3, the V gene TRBV21-1; TRBD1 is the table's D call and was not checked against the DNA. TRBV21-1 corresponds to a pseudogene. The CDR3 is 15 amino acids.